The table lists the clone carrying this T cell receptor (beta chain) with a count of one. The antigen remains unidentified. The sample belongs to a study of T cell responses to AZD1222 COVID-19 vaccine. This table comes from immunoSEQ multiplex PCR, and its TCRdb copy is limited to in-frame clones, with some not included. Of 83,000 or so clones detected, 70% to 90% appear once; the ten largest clones hold approximately 4.5%. Germline V gene lookup returns CDR1 SGHRS and CDR2 YFSETQ. CDR3 length: 13 amino acids. Between the trimmed V and J ends, which lost 7 bases and 0 bases, there was a span of 5 bases. Overall study findings and caveats: In a largely white British group with more females than males, clonal diversity was possibly underestimated. As reported, nearly half of all spike-specific TCRs target variant regions that are unmutated.

This sequence joins TRBV5-1 and TRBJ1-6; D is uncertain. The receptor comes from an adult in good health. Sequences were derived from peripheral blood, sampled on day 0 of MenACWY control vaccination. Here the CDR3 DNA reads TGCGCCAGCGAGAGCTCCTATAATTCACCCCTCCACTTT. It encodes CASESSYNSPLHF. Full variable domain (rest looked up from reference TRBV5-1 and TRBJ1-6): KAGVTQTPRYLIKTRGQQVTLSCSPISGHRSVSWYQQTPGQGLQFLFEYFSETQRNKGNFPGRFSGRQFSNSRSEMNVSTLELGDSALYLCASESSYNSPLHFGNGTRLTVT.